The 19 T cell receptor beta chains below all came from one sample that was sequenced in a study of CDR3 diversity in severe acne. TCRdb re-called the PCR reads with MiXCR, one entry per CDR3 protein. There are about 90,000 distinct CDR3 sequences in the sample; approximately 49% occur only once, and under 14% lies in the top ten. The sample consisted of blood. The receptors come from a male donor with severe acne vulgaris.

Note on this clonotype: One junction end disagrees with the germline gene, perhaps due to a read error. The V gene is TRBV28, the J gene TRBJ2-7; D ambiguous. CDR1 is MDHEN, CDR2 SYDVKM, per germline. There are 10 residues in the CDR3. The CDR3 reads CASSRDKQCF. CDR3 nucleotide sequence: TGTGCCAGCAGCCGCGACAAGCAGTGCTTC.

The rearrangement links TRBV24-1 to TRBJ1-5; D not resolved. CDR3 length: 14 amino acids. The V and J ends lost 6 bases and 0 bases respectively, with 8 bases between them. Germline CDR1 and CDR2: KGHDR and SFDVKD. DNA for the CDR3: TGTGCCACCAGTCTTAGCAGTAGCAATCAGCCCCAGCATTTT. This gives the protein CATSLSSSNQPQHF.

This chain links TRBV10-2 with TRBJ2-7; perhaps D is TRBD1 or TRBD2 (7 bases each). With 8 bases removed from V and 3 bases from J, the gap between germline ends came to 11 bases. Looked up from germline, CDR1 is WSHSY and CDR2 is SAAADI. The length of the CDR3 is 12 residues. This CDR3 is CASAGGGYEQYF. In DNA form, the CDR3 reads TGCGCCAGCGCAGGGGGGGGCTACGAGCAGTACTTC.

This chain uses TRBV20-1 with TRBJ2-1, with a tentative D call TRBD2 (6 bases). The CDR3 has 15 residues. The germline gives CDR1 DFQATT, CDR2 SNEGSKA (reference sequence). The V gene lost 4 bases and the J gene lost 7 bases, with 20 bases spanning the gap. The CDR3 nucleotides read TGCAGTGCTAACCTCATTAAGGGGACTTTAAATGAGCAGTTCTTC. Translation: CSANLIKGTLNEQFF.

With regard to this clonotype: The junction differs from germline at one of its ends, possibly a read error. This sequence joins TRBV25-1 and TRBJ1-1; the D gene is possibly TRBD1 (6 bases). There are 14 residues in the CDR3. The V gene's germline CDR1 is MGHDK and CDR2 SYGVNS. The CDR3 region has the DNA TGTGCCGGCAGTTTGCAGGGAGGGGGCACTGAAGCTTTCTTT. Its translation is CAGSLQGGGTEAFF. Variable domain in full (rest from reference TRBV25-1 and TRBJ1-1): EADIYQTPRYLVIGTGKKITLECSQTMGHDKMYWYQQDPGMELHLIHYSYGVNSTEKGDLSSESTVSRIRTEHFPLTLESARPSHTSQYLCAGSLQGGGTEAFFGQGTRLTVV.

V gene TRBV9 combines with J gene TRBJ1-2, with a weak D call TRBD1 (6 bases). Trimming stripped 0 bases from V and 2 bases from J, with 11 bases between. The V gene's germline CDR1 is SGDLS and CDR2 YYNGEE. CDR3 length: 15 amino acids. The CDR3: CASSVGGGQNYGYTF. Written as DNA, the CDR3 is TGTGCCAGCAGCGTAGGGGGGGGGCAAAACTATGGCTACACCTTC.

This clonotype has just a few counts. This rearrangement joins TRBV5-1 to TRBJ2-7, with D uncertain. Germline V gene data show CDR1 as SGHRS and CDR2 as YFSETQ. With 0 bases removed from V and 0 bases from J, the gap between germline ends came to 10 bases. This CDR3 contains 15 residues. The CDR3 region has the DNA TGCGCCAGCAGCTTGGATCTGGGCAGCTCCTACGAGCAGTACTTC. Its protein product is CASSLDLGSSYEQYF.

This clonotype showed up many times. The chain is built from TRBV20-1 and TRBJ2-7, with D perhaps TRBD2 (6 bases). V was clipped by 5 bases and J by 0 bases, with 14 bases between them. Germline lookup yields CDR1 DFQATT and CDR2 SNEGSKA (reference sequence). This CDR3 is built from 14 residues. The chain's CDR3 is CSAGTFWSSYEQYF. The CDR3 DNA reads as TGCAGTGCTGGGACTTTCTGGAGCTCCTACGAGCAGTACTTC.

The chain uses TRBV25-1 and TRBJ1-2, with a possible D match to TRBD1 (5 bases). Trimming removed 6 bases from V and 4 bases from J, with 18 bases in between. The germline V gene encodes CDR1 MGHDK and CDR2 SYGVNS. This CDR3 contains 15 residues. DNA for the CDR3: TGTGCCAGCAGCTCCTCAGGGTTCTCAGGCTATGGCTACACCTTC. It codes for CASSSSGFSGYGYTF.

The gene calls are TRBV7-8 and TRBJ2-3; D remains unclear. Germline loops: CDR1 SGHVS, CDR2 FQNEAQ. V gave up 5 bases and J gave up 0 bases, with 21 bases separating them. The CDR3 loop spans 18 amino acids. The CDR3 region has the DNA TGTGCCAGCAGCCCCTTCGGATACCGAGGCGAGAGCACAGATACGCAGTATTTT. This encodes CASSPFGYRGESTDTQYF.

The chain recombines TRBV28 with TRBJ2-1; 9 nucleotides line up with TRBD2. CDR1 MDHEN and CDR2 SYDVKM come from the germline V gene. V was pared by 8 bases and J by 9 bases, with 11 bases of the junction left unmatched. The CDR3 extends over 14 amino acids. CDR3: CASLGGGACSEQFF. The CDR3 bases are TGTGCCAGCCTAGGCGGGGGGGCCTGCAGTGAGCAGTTCTTC.

This clonotype has a count of ten or more. The genes are TRBV20-1 and TRBJ2-2, with 7 bases that match TRBD1. V dropped 3 bases and J dropped 3; count of bases not matched to a gene: 7. There are 15 residues in the CDR3. Per germline, CDR1 DFQATT and CDR2 SNEGSKA (reference sequence). This CDR3 is CSASPLGTDTGELFF. The CDR3 DNA follows: TGCAGTGCTAGTCCGCTAGGGACAGACACCGGGGAGCTGTTTTTT.

The chain links TRBV27 to TRBJ2-1, with 12 positions matching TRBD2. Losses at the gene ends were 4 bases for V and 6 bases for J; bases not matched to a gene: 4. The CDR3 runs 15 residues. Germline V gene sequence: CDR1 MNHEY, CDR2 SMNVEV (reference sequence). The CDR3 bases are TGTGCCAGCAGTTGGCTAGCGGGAGGGCTCAATGAGCAGTTCTTC. Its translation is CASSWLAGGLNEQFF.

In its sample, this clonotype was seen many times. J is TRBJ2-1 and V is TRBV6-4; 10 bases line up with TRBD2. The trim removed 0 bases at V and 9 bases at J, leaving 5 bases unmatched. CDR3 size: 15 residues. The germline V gene encodes CDR1 MRHNA and CDR2 SNTAGT. The CDR3 loop reads CASSDSASGSFEQFF. Here the CDR3 DNA reads TGTGCCAGCAGTGACTCGGCTAGCGGGAGCTTTGAGCAGTTCTTC.

By share, this clonotype ranks as medium-sized. This rearrangement joins TRBV4-1 to TRBJ1-2; D remains unclear. This CDR3 is 14 amino acids long. Per the germline V gene, CDR1 is MGHRA and CDR2 is YSYEKL. Trimming removed 0 bases at V and 8 bases at J, with 13 bases between. Here the CDR3 reads CASSQEGAYRGYTF. CDR3 sequence (DNA): TGCGCCAGCAGCCAAGAAGGAGCTTATAGGGGCTACACCTTC.

This clonotype is medium-sized in the sample. This chain joins TRBV5-5 and TRBJ1-2, with a possible D match to TRBD1 (5 bases). Germline assignment: CDR1 SGHKS and CDR2 YYEKEE (reference sequence). This CDR3 has 15 residues. Trimming stripped 0 bases from V and 2 bases from J, with 11 bases between. This CDR3 is CASSLGRQGNYGYTF. CDR3 DNA: TGTGCCAGCAGCTTGGGGCGGCAGGGCAACTATGGCTACACCTTC.

This clonotype was counted only a few times. V usage is TRBV4-1 and J usage is TRBJ1-2; D might be TRBD1 (5 bases). V was trimmed by 1 base and J by 7 bases, leaving 13 bases between them. CDR3 length: 14 residues. CDR1 MGHRA and CDR2 YSYEKL come from the germline V gene. CDR3 DNA: TGCGCCAGCAGCCAAGGGGTCAGGGATCGTGGCTACACCTTC. It codes for CASSQGVRDRGYTF.

The chain has TRBV6-5 and TRBJ2-7, with 9 bases that match TRBD2. In germline, CDR1 is MNHEY, CDR2 SVGAGI. There are 17 residues in the CDR3. V gave up 0 bases and J gave up 1 base; unmatched junction bases: 7. The CDR3 sequence: CASSYSNQREASYEQYF. CDR3 nucleotide sequence: TGTGCCAGCAGTTACTCTAACCAGCGGGAGGCTTCCTACGAGCAGTACTTC.

Concerning this clonotype itself: This may stem from a read error, because a much larger clone lies one nucleotide away. The CDR3 DNA follows: TGTGCCATCAGTGAAGTTGCCATCAAGGCCAACGTCCTGGCTTTC. Translated: CAISEVAIKANVLAF. This rearrangement joins TRBV10-3 to TRBJ2-6; unclear D gene. The CDR3 contains 15 residues. Germline lookup yields CDR1 ENHRY and CDR2 SYGVKD.